A single sample gave rise to the 26 T cell receptor beta chains below, sequenced in a study of T cell responses to AZD1222 COVID-19 vaccine. Produced via immunoSEQ multiplex PCR; TCRdb's table is partial and in-frame only. The table has about 69,000 clones, approximately 87% seen once. Source: peripheral blood, taken 28 days after the second AZD1222 dose. The receptors were gathered from an adult who received the AZD1222 COVID-19 vaccine.

V usage is TRBV27 and J usage is TRBJ2-3; possibly TRBD1 for D (6 bases). CDR3 size: 14 residues. Trimming shortened V by 8 bases and J by 0 bases, and 12 bases separated the two germline ends. Germline V CDR1 and CDR2: MNHEY, SMNVEV (reference sequence). The CDR3 DNA sequence: TGTGCCAGCGGGAGAGGGACAAGCACAGATACGCAGTATTTT. This codes for CASGRGTSTDTQYF.

CDR3 nucleotides: TGCAGCGCCCGAACCCAGAGGTCGGCGAGTGAGCAGTTCTTC. Translation gives CSARTQRSASEQFF. The chain couples TRBV29-1 to TRBJ2-1; D ambiguous. V was pared by 7 bases and J by 9 bases, with 22 bases between. The germline V gene has CDR1 SQVTM and CDR2 ANQGSEA. The CDR3 runs to 14 residues.

This chain connects TRBV11-3 to TRBJ2-3; 15 nucleotides line up with TRBD2. The CDR3 extends over 16 amino acids. Germline CDR1 SGHNT, CDR2 YENEEA. V lost 6 bases to trimming and J lost 4 bases; unmatched junction nucleotides: 5. The CDR3 loop reads CASSLGLAGGSDTQYF. CDR3 bases: TGTGCCAGCAGTCTCGGACTAGCGGGGGGGTCAGATACGCAGTATTTT.

The J gene is TRBJ2-4, the V gene TRBV18; D is uncertain. The CDR3 runs 15 residues. Trimming took off 3 bases at V and 0 bases at J, with 9 bases between the two ends. Germline V gene data show CDR1 as KGHSH and CDR2 as LQKENI. Here the CDR3 DNA reads TGTGCCAGCTCACCCGGAGTTCTAGCCAAAAACATTCAGTACTTC. Encoded protein: CASSPGVLAKNIQYF.

The rearrangement links TRBV30 to TRBJ1-1; D call uncertain. Germline CDR1 and CDR2: GTSNPN and SVGIG (reference sequence). The CDR3 sequence is 12 residues long. V shed 4 bases and J shed 1 base, with 7 bases lying between them. The CDR3 loop is CAWNSGNTEAFF. The DNA for the CDR3 is TGTGCCTGGAATTCCGGGAACACTGAAGCTTTCTTT.

V usage is TRBV5-6 and J usage is TRBJ2-7; 7 nucleotides agree with TRBD2. The CDR3 contains 16 residues. Germline V gene data show CDR1 as SGHDT and CDR2 as YYEEEE. V lost 0 bases and J lost 3; bases outside the gene matches: 9. The CDR3 nucleotides are TGTGCCAGCAGCTTGGTCGCGGGGGTCTCCCACTACGAGCAGTACTTC. This translates into CASSLVAGVSHYEQYF.

The chain employs TRBV30 and TRBJ1-2, with TRBD1 matching 7 bases. The V segment lost 3 bases and the J segment 7 bases; nucleotides outside the gene matches: 5. The CDR3 sequence is 12 residues long. Looked up from germline, CDR1 is GTSNPN and CDR2 is SVGIG (reference sequence). This CDR3 reads CAWSRGDGGYTF. The CDR3 DNA reads as TGTGCCTGGAGCAGGGGGGACGGTGGCTACACCTTC.

This clone was counted a few times. The chain employs TRBV10-3 and TRBJ1-2; D not certain. Germline CDR1 ENHRY, CDR2 SYGVKD. V was pared by 8 bases and J by 6 bases, with 7 bases between. The CDR3 has 10 residues. The CDR3 spells CAIGLNGYTF. Written as DNA, the CDR3 is TGTGCCATCGGCCTGAATGGCTACACCTTC.

V gene TRBV3-1 (or the pseudogene TRBV3-2) combines with J gene TRBJ1-2; the D is unclear. Trimming shortened V by 4 bases and J by 6 bases, and 12 bases separated the two germline ends. The V gene's germline CDR1 is LGHDT and CDR2 YNNKEL (reference sequence). The CDR3 has 13 residues. CDR3 DNA sequence: TGTGCCAGCAGCCGGCCGCCGGGGAATGGCTACACCTTC. Amino acid sequence: CASSRPPGNGYTF.

The chain recombines TRBV7-2 with TRBJ1-2; 7 nucleotides match TRBD1. The CDR3 extends over 14 amino acids. Germline V gene data show CDR1 as SGHTA and CDR2 as FQGNSA. Losses at the gene ends were 4 bases for V and 6 bases for J; bases not matched to a gene: 8. CDR3 DNA: TGTGCCAGCAGCTCGACAGGGACGGTCAATGGCTACACCTTC. This gives the protein CASSSTGTVNGYTF.

The chain has TRBV2 and TRBJ1-2; D remains unclear. Looked up from germline, CDR1 is SNHLY and CDR2 is FYNNEI. The CDR3 is 11 residues long. The V gene lost 4 bases and the J gene lost 4 bases, with 4 bases spanning the gap. This CDR3 is CASSGAYGYTF. Here the CDR3 DNA reads TGTGCCAGCAGTGGAGCCTATGGCTACACCTTC.

J is TRBJ2-7 and V is TRBV7-9, with 8 bases that match TRBD2. CDR1 and CDR2 (germline): SEHNR, FQNEAQ (reference sequence). The V segment lost 8 bases and the J segment 7 bases; nucleotides outside the gene matches: 10. This CDR3 is built from 13 residues. The CDR3 protein is CASGSGTFGEQYF. CDR3 coding DNA: TGTGCCAGCGGTAGCGGGACCTTTGGGGAGCAGTACTTC.

V gene TRBV11-3 combines with J gene TRBJ1-3, with no clear D. This CDR3 region has 18 residues. Germline V lookup: CDR1 SGHNT, CDR2 YENEEA. Trimming removed 0 bases at V and 0 bases at J, with 15 bases between. CDR3 nucleotide sequence: TGTGCCAGCAGCTTAGACCTTTGGGCAATTCCCTCTGGAAACACCATATATTTT. It translates to CASSLDLWAIPSGNTIYF.

CDR3 sequence: CASSFLMGYEQYF. The CDR3 DNA is TGTGCCAGCAGTTTTTTGATGGGGTACGAGCAGTACTTC. The genes are TRBV27 and TRBJ2-7; D is undetermined. Germline V lookup: CDR1 MNHEY, CDR2 SMNVEV (reference sequence). Trimming removed 3 bases from V and 4 bases from J, with 10 bases in between. This CDR3 comprises 13 residues.

This CDR3 reads CASSFGQGNTIYF. CDR3 nucleotide sequence: TGCGCCAGCAGCTTCGGGCAGGGAAACACCATATATTTT. The chain is built from TRBV5-1 and TRBJ1-3; D remains unclear. The V and J ends lost 2 bases and 4 bases respectively, with 7 bases between them. Per germline, CDR1 SGHRS and CDR2 YFSETQ. This CDR3 region has 13 residues.

In this sample, this clone turned up a few times. V is TRBV30 and J is TRBJ1-5; D perhaps matches TRBD1 (6 bases). The CDR3 extends over 16 amino acids. The V gene lost 5 bases and the J gene lost 3 bases, with 20 bases spanning the gap. CDR1 and CDR2 from the germline V gene are GTSNPN and SVGIG (reference sequence). CDR3 DNA sequence: TGTGCCTGGGCCCGCTCAGGGGCAGGCAACAATCAGCCCCAGCATTTT. Translation: CAWARSGAGNNQPQHF.

V usage is TRBV11-3 and J usage is TRBJ2-3; D remains unclear. The CDR3 extends over 14 amino acids. Between the trimmed V and J ends, which lost 1 base and 1 base, there was a span of 6 bases. The germline gives CDR1 SGHNT, CDR2 YENEEA. The CDR3 nucleotides read TGTGCCAGCAGCTTAGTGCAGGGCACAGATACGCAGTATTTT. Translating gives CASSLVQGTDTQYF.

The chain has TRBV7-2 and TRBJ1-1; no clear D gene. V gave up 5 bases and J gave up 2 bases, with 12 bases separating them. Looked up from germline, CDR1 is SGHTA and CDR2 is FQGNSA. The CDR3 runs to 14 residues. In DNA, the CDR3 is TGTGCCAGCAGCGGAGGTCCTTCTAACACTGAAGCTTTCTTT. Its protein product is CASSGGPSNTEAFF. The full variable domain, its missing parts supplied by reference TRBV7-2 and TRBJ1-1, is GAGVSQSPSNKVTEKGKDVELRCDPISGHTALYWYRQSLGQGLEFLIYFQGNSAPDKSGLPSDRFSAERTGGSVSTLTIQRTQQEDSAVYLCASSGGPSNTEAFFGQGTRLTVV.

There are a few counts of this clone. The V and J genes are TRBV5-1 and TRBJ1-1; unclear D gene. The germline V gene encodes CDR1 SGHRS and CDR2 YFSETQ. This CDR3 is 14 amino acids long. V was cut by 4 bases and J by 1 base, with 11 bases left in between. CDR3: CASSLSTSNTEAFF. As DNA, the CDR3 is TGCGCCAGCAGCCTCTCGACCTCGAACACTGAAGCTTTCTTT.

V and J are TRBV2 and TRBJ2-3; 13 bases align to TRBD2. CDR1 and CDR2 from the germline V gene are SNHLY and FYNNEI. The CDR3 covers 15 residues. V was clipped by 11 bases and J by 6 bases; unmatched bases: 11. Written as DNA, the CDR3 is TGTGCCGCCCAAGGACTAGCGGGAGTGTGGGATACGCAGTATTTT. Its translation: CAAQGLAGVWDTQYF.

V gene TRBV3-1 (or the pseudogene TRBV3-2) combines with J gene TRBJ1-2; 7 positions match TRBD1. Germline loops: CDR1 LGHDT, CDR2 YNNKEL (reference sequence). The length of the CDR3 is 11 residues. With 8 bases clipped from V and 6 bases from J, the junction kept 3 bases outside the gene matches. As DNA, the CDR3 is TGTGCCAGCCGCAGGGGGGATGGCTACACCTTC. It encodes CASRRGDGYTF.

This chain links TRBV28 with TRBJ1-2; D is uncertain. Germline lookup yields CDR1 MDHEN and CDR2 SYDVKM. The germline V and J ends were trimmed by 8 bases and 2 bases, with 9 bases remaining between them. This CDR3 is built from 12 residues. The CDR3 region has the DNA TGTGCCAGCGGATGGGAGAACTATGGCTACACCTTC. It yields the protein CASGWENYGYTF.

The rearrangement uses TRBV6-5 and TRBJ2-1; 8 nucleotides match TRBD1. With 6 bases clipped from V and 5 bases from J, the junction kept 9 bases outside the gene matches. The CDR3 has 15 residues. Looked up from germline, CDR1 is MNHEY and CDR2 is SVGAGI. CDR3 nucleotides: TGTGCCAGCAGGACAGGGGATTCCGGACACAATGAGCAGTTCTTC. It encodes CASRTGDSGHNEQFF.

This clone was detected a few times. The CDR3 loop reads CASSPWTGTDTQYF. CDR3 coding DNA: TGCGCCAGCAGCCCCTGGACAGGGACAGATACGCAGTATTTT. The chain is built from TRBV5-1 and TRBJ2-3; 8 bases are shared with TRBD1. V shed 4 bases and J 3 bases; nucleotides not matched to a gene: 4. The CDR3 sequence is 14 residues long. Germline CDR1 SGHRS, CDR2 YFSETQ.

This clone was picked up one time. The chain couples TRBV7-2 to TRBJ2-3; D ambiguous. Trimming removed 1 base from V and 5 bases from J, with 7 bases in between. The CDR3 spans 13 residues. Germline V lookup: CDR1 SGHTA, CDR2 FQGNSA. The CDR3 coding sequence is TGTGCCAGCAGCTTAGAACTCCAAGATACGCAGTATTTT. It is translated as CASSLELQDTQYF.

The V gene is TRBV20-1, the J gene TRBJ2-3, with D perhaps TRBD2 (5 bases). The CDR3 runs to 11 residues. CDR1 and CDR2 (germline): DFQATT, SNEGSKA (reference sequence). Deletions cut 7 bases from V and 8 bases from J, with 13 bases between. The CDR3 DNA is TGCAGTGTGCTTTTGGCGGGTACGCAGTATTTT. Protein: CSVLLAGTQYF.